These 5 T cell receptor beta chains were all obtained from the same sample, sequenced in a study of T cells in women clearing cervical HPV infection. Profiling relied on immunoSEQ multiplex PCR, and the TCRdb table lists in-frame clones only, not all of them. The sample has roughly 30,000 clones. Sequenced sample: blood buffy coat. The receptor set was obtained from a woman aged 18 to 75 with a cervical HPV16 infection that either progressed to CIN3+ or cleared (not recorded which).

Concerning this clone itself: The read ends 3 residues early relative to the CDR3; the germline J gene fills the gap. The chain combines TRBV12-3 or TRBV12-4 with TRBJ2-7, with 8 nucleotides matching TRBD1. J was trimmed by 3 bases and V by 5 bases; bases with no gene match: 9. The length of the CDR3 is 15 residues. The CDR3 reads CASSDRQGSNYEQYF. The DNA read from the CDR3 is TGTGCCAGCAGTGACCGACAGGGGAGTAACTACGAG.

CDR3 DNA, as far as it was read: TGTGCCAGTAGTATACGACAGGGGAGCGAG. The encoded protein is CASSIRQGSE. The whole CDR3 sequence is CASSIRQGSEQYF. This chain joins TRBV19 and TRBJ2-7; 8 nucleotides match TRBD1. Read data end 3 residues before the CDR3 end; the end is taken from the germline J gene. The CDR3 has 13 amino acids. In germline, CDR1 is LNHDA, CDR2 SQIVND (reference sequence). The junction had 3 bases not matched to a gene; V was cut back by 2 bases and J by 6 bases.

The CDR3 is CASSRQGGYGYTF. The sequenced part of the CDR3 DNA is TGTGCCAGCAGTCGACAGGGTGGCTATGGC. The chain uses TRBV7-9 and TRBJ1-2; 7 nucleotides match TRBD1. The observed sequence ends 3 residues before the CDR3 terminus, with the missing tail filled in from the germline J gene. This CDR3 comprises 13 residues. CDR1 is SEHNR, CDR2 FQNEAQ, per germline (reference sequence). V was clipped by 6 bases and J by 4 bases; unmatched bases: 5.

A remark on this clone: Read coverage stops 3 residues before the CDR3 terminus; the germline J gene supplies the remainder. This chain joins TRBV7-8 and TRBJ1-5; 7 bases agree with TRBD1. V trimming: 4 bases; J trimming: 2 bases; junction bases outside the gene matches: 11. The germline V gene encodes CDR1 SGHVS and CDR2 FQNEAQ. The CDR3 sequence is 17 residues long. Incomplete CDR3 DNA: TGTGCCAGCAGCTCGGGGCGGAAGGGGGCGCGCAATCAGCCC. Its protein is CASSSGRKGARNQP. The whole CDR3 protein reads CASSSGRKGARNQPQHF.

Points on this clone: From the germline J gene comes the end of the CDR3, since the read stops 3 residues before it. The V and J genes are TRBV2 and TRBJ2-3, with D possibly being TRBD1 (6 bases). V lost 6 bases, J lost 1 base, and 14 bases lay in between. CDR3 length equals 15 residues. Germline V CDR1 and CDR2: SNHLY, FYNNEI. The CDR3 protein is CASSPRGQRTDTQYF. The covered CDR3 bases are TGTGCCAGCAGCCCTAGGGGACAACGCACAGATACG.